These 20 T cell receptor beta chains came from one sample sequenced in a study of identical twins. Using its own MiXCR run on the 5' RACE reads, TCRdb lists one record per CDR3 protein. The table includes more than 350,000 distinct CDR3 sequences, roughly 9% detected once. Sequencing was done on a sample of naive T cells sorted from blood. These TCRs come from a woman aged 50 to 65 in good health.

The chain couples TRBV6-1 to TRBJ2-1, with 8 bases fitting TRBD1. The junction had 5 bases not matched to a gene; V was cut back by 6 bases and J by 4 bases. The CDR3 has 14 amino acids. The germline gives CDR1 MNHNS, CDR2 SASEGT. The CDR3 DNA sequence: TGTGCCAGCAGGGACAGGGTTCGGTACAATGAGCAGTTCTTC. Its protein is CASRDRVRYNEQFF.

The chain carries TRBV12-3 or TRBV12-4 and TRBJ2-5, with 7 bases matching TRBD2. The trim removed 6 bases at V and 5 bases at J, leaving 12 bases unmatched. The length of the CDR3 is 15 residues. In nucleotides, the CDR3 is TGTGCCAGCAGGTACTCGGCGGGAGTAGGGGAGACCCAGTACTTC. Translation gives CASRYSAGVGETQYF.

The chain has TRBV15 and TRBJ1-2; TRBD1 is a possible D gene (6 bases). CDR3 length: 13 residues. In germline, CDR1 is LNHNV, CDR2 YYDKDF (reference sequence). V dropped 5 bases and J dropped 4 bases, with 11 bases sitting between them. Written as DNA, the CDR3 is TGTGCCACCAGCTACAGGGTTTCCTATGGCTACACCTTC. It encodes CATSYRVSYGYTF.

The CDR3 region has the DNA TGTGCCAGCAGCCAGGAGACAGGGAATTTCTACGAGCAGTACGTC. It is translated as CASSQETGNFYEQYV. The rearrangement links TRBV7-8 to TRBJ2-7, with 7 bases matching TRBD1. The CDR3 totals 15 residues. J was trimmed by 3 bases and V by 5 bases; bases with no gene match: 10. CDR1 and CDR2 from the germline V gene are SGHVS and FQNEAQ.

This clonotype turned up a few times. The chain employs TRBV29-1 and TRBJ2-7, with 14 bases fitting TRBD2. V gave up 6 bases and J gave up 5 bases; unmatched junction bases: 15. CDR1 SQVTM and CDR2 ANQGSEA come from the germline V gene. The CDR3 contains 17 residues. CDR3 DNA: TGCAGCGTGGGGCGAAGACTAGCGGGAGGGCCGGTTGACGAGCAGTACTTC. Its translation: CSVGRRLAGGPVDEQYF.

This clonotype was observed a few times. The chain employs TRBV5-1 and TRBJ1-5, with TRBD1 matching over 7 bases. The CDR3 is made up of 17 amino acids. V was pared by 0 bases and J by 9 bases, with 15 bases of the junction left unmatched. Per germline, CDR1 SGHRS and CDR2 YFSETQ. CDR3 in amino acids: CASSLVGRGSPLAPQHF. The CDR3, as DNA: TGCGCCAGCAGCTTGGTGGGCAGGGGGTCCCCCCTGGCGCCCCAGCATTTT.

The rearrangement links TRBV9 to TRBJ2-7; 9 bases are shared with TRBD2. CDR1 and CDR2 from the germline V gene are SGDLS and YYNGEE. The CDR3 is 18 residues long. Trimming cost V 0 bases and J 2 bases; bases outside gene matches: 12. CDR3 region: CASSVGASGTYSTYEQYF. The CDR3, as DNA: TGTGCCAGCAGCGTAGGGGCTAGCGGGACCTATTCCACCTACGAGCAGTACTTC.

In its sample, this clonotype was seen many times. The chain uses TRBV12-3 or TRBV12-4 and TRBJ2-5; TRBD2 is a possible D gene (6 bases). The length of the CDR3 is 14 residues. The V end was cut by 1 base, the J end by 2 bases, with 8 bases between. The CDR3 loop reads CASSLVGLQETQYF. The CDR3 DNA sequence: TGTGCCAGCAGTTTAGTTGGACTACAAGAGACCCAGTACTTC.

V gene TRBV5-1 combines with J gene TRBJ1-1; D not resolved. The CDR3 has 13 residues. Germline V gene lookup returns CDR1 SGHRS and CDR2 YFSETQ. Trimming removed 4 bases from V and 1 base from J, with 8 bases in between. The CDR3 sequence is CASSLGKNTEAFF. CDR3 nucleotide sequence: TGCGCCAGCAGCCTCGGGAAGAACACTGAAGCTTTCTTT.

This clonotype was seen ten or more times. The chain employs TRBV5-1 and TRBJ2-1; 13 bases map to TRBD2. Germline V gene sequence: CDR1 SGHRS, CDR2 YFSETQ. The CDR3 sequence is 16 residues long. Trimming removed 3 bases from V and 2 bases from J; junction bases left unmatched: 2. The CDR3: CASSSGTSGAYNEQFF. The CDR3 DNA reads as TGCGCCAGCAGCTCGGGGACTAGCGGGGCCTACAATGAGCAGTTCTTC.

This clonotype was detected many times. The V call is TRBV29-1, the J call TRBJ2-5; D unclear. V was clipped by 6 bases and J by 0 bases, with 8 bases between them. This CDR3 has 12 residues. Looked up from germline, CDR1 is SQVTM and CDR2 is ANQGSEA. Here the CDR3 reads CSVLGDQETQYF. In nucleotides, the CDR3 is TGCAGCGTCCTGGGCGACCAAGAGACCCAGTACTTC.

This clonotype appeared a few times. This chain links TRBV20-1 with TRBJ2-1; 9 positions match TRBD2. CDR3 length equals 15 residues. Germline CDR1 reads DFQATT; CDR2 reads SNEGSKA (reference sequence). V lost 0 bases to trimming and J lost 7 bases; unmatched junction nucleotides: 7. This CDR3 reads CSARDGDSGRNEQFF. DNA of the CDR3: TGCAGTGCTAGAGATGGGGATAGCGGGAGAAATGAGCAGTTCTTC.

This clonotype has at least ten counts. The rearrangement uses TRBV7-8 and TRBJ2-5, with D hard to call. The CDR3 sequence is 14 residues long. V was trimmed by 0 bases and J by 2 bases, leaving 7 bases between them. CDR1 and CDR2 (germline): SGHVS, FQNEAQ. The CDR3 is CASSLARVQETQYF. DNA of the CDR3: TGTGCCAGCAGCTTAGCGCGCGTTCAAGAGACCCAGTACTTC.

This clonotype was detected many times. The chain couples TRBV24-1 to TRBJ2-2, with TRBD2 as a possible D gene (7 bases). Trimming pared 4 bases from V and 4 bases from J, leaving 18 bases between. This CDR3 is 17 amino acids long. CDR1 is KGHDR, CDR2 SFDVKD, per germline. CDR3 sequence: CATSDRGGGQGTGELFF. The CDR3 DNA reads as TGTGCCACCAGTGACCGTGGGGGGGGGCAGGGCACCGGGGAGCTGTTTTTT.

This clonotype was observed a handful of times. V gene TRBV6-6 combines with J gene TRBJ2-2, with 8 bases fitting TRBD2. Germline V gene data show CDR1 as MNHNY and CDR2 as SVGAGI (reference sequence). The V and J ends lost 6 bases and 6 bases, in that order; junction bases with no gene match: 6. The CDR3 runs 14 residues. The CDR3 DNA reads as TGTGCCAGCAGACGGGAGGGGGGGGCCGGGGAGCTGTTTTTT. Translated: CASRREGGAGELFF.

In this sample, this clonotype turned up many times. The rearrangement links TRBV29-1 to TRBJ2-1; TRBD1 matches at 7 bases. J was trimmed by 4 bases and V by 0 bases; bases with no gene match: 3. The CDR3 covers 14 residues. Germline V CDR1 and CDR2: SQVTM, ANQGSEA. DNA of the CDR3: TGCAGCGTTGAAGACAGGGGGTCTTACAATGAGCAGTTCTTC. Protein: CSVEDRGSYNEQFF.

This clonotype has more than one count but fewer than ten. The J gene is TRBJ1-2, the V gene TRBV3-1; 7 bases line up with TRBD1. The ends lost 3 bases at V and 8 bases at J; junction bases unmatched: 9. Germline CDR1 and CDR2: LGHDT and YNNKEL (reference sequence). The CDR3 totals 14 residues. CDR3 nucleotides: TGTGCCAGCAGCCATGCCGGGACAGATGTCGGCTACACCTTC. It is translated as CASSHAGTDVGYTF.

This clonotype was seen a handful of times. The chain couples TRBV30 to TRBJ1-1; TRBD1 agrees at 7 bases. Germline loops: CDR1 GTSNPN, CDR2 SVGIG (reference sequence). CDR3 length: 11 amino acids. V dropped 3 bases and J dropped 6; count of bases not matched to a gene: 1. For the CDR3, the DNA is TGTGCCTGGAGGACAGGGTCTGAAGCTTTCTTT. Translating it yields CAWRTGSEAFF.

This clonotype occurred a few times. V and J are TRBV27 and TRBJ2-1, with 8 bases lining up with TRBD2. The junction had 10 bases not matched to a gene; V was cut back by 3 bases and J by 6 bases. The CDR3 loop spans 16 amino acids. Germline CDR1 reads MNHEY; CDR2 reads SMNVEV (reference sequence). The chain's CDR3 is CASSFSPLAGLNEQFF. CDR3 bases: TGTGCCAGCAGTTTTAGTCCGTTAGCGGGACTCAATGAGCAGTTCTTC.

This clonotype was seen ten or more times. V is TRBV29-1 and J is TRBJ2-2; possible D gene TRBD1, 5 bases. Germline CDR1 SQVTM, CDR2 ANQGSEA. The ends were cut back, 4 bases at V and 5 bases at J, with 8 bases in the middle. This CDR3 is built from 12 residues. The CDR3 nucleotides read TGCAGCGTTGTCCCAGGGACCGGGGAGCTGTTTTTT. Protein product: CSVVPGTGELFF.